The 21 T cell receptor beta chains below were found in one sample sequenced in a study of blood T cell repertoires in COVID-19. Clones were read by immunoSEQ multiplex PCR, and TCRdb kept only the in-frame ones, dropping some. The table records 25,000 to 30,000 clones, approximately 80% of them present only once. Source material: peripheral blood. The source is a man at least 80 years old with active or convalescent COVID-19.

The CDR3 bases are TGCGCCAGCAGCTCTATGACCGGGGTAGGGGAAAAACTGTTTTTT. Protein sequence: CASSSMTGVGEKLFF. The chain combines TRBV5-1 with TRBJ1-4, with unresolved D. The germline V and J ends were trimmed by 3 bases and 8 bases, with 17 bases remaining between them. There are 15 residues in the CDR3. CDR1 SGHRS and CDR2 YFSETQ come from the germline V gene.

This CDR3 reads CASSLGGRQDNSPLHF. CDR3 in DNA: TGTGCCAGCAGCTTAGGAGGGAGGCAGGATAATTCACCCCTCCACTTT. The chain combines TRBV7-2 with TRBJ1-6; D gene uncertain. The CDR3 is 16 residues long. Germline lookup yields CDR1 SGHTA and CDR2 FQGNSA. The V end lost 1 base, the J end lost 5 bases, and 12 bases lay between the germline ends.

V and J are TRBV7-2 and TRBJ2-3, with D tentatively TRBD2 (5 bases). From germline, CDR1 is SGHTA and CDR2 FQGNSA. This CDR3 comprises 13 residues. V was trimmed by 5 bases and J by 6 bases, leaving 12 bases between them. CDR3 in amino acids: CASSAGRYDTQYF. The CDR3 DNA is TGTGCCAGCAGCGCGGGTCGGTACGATACGCAGTATTTT.

The chain uses TRBV19 and TRBJ2-5; a weak D match, TRBD2 (6 bases). This CDR3 is built from 16 residues. Germline assignment: CDR1 LNHDA and CDR2 SQIVND (reference sequence). V was cut by 3 bases and J by 4 bases, with 18 bases left in between. CDR3 sequence: CASSMVRDLRGETQYF. The CDR3 DNA sequence: TGTGCCAGTAGTATGGTCCGGGACCTGCGGGGAGAGACCCAGTACTTC.

The chain combines TRBV6-5 with TRBJ1-6, with D possibly matching TRBD1 (5 bases). Trimming removed 2 bases at V and 7 bases at J, with 9 bases between. The CDR3 totals 14 residues. CDR1 MNHEY and CDR2 SVGAGI come from the germline V gene. CDR3 coding DNA: TGTGCCAGCAGTTACCTTCAGGGAAATTCACCCCTCCACTTT. Translating gives CASSYLQGNSPLHF.

The chain is built from TRBV28 and TRBJ1-4; no clear D gene. This CDR3 is 14 amino acids long. Germline loops: CDR1 MDHEN, CDR2 SYDVKM. V was pared by 2 bases and J by 8 bases, with 12 bases between. CDR3 sequence (DNA): TGTGCCAGCAGTTTACCAGCCCGCGGGGAAAAACTGTTTTTT. This sequence encodes CASSLPARGEKLFF.

J is TRBJ1-5 and V is TRBV2; no reliable D call. Germline V gene sequence: CDR1 SNHLY, CDR2 FYNNEI. V was trimmed by 7 bases and J by 5 bases, leaving 21 bases between them. The CDR3 extends over 16 amino acids. CDR3 coding DNA: TGTGCCAGCAAACCCTTAGTCTTAGGGAGGGATCAGCCCCAGCATTTT. It yields the protein CASKPLVLGRDQPQHF.

CDR3 residues: CASSRGLVTDTQYF. DNA for the CDR3: TGTGCCAGTAGTCGGGGACTCGTGACAGATACGCAGTATTTT. The chain joins TRBV19 to TRBJ2-3; tentatively, D is TRBD2 (6 bases). CDR1 is LNHDA and CDR2 is SQIVND in the germline V gene (reference sequence). CDR3 length: 14 residues. V was clipped by 5 bases and J by 3 bases, with 12 bases between them.

This clone has only one observation. This chain connects TRBV5-5 to TRBJ2-5; TRBD1 matches at 8 bases. Germline V CDR1 and CDR2: SGHKS, YYEKEE (reference sequence). Trimming took 4 bases from V and 4 from J; bases not matched to a gene: 12. The CDR3 is 16 amino acids. CDR3 DNA: TGTGCCAGCAGCGGGGACCCAGGGGGCGAGGGAGAGACCCAGTACTTC. Protein sequence: CASSGDPGGEGETQYF. Full variable domain (remainder filled in from reference TRBV5-5 and TRBJ2-5): DAGVTQSPTHLIKTRGQQVTLRCSPISGHKSVSWYQQVLGQGPQFIFQYYEKEERGRGNFPDRFSARQFPNYSSELNVNALLLGDSALYLCASSGDPGGEGETQYFGPGTRLLVL.

The chain couples TRBV7-2 to TRBJ2-7; 12 positions agree with TRBD2. The junction had 5 bases not matched to a gene; V was cut back by 3 bases and J by 2 bases. The CDR3 sequence is 16 residues long. Germline values: CDR1 SGHTA, CDR2 FQGNSA. CDR3 coding DNA: TGTGCCAGCAGCTTCACTTCTAGCGGGAGGGCCTACGAGCAGTACTTC. It yields the protein CASSFTSSGRAYEQYF.

Turning to this clone: Different DNA sequences within this sample yield the same CDR3. The chain joins TRBV7-9 to TRBJ2-3, with D possibly matching TRBD2 (5 bases). Between the trimmed V and J ends, which lost 4 bases and 1 base, there was a span of 9 bases. Germline V gene sequence: CDR1 SEHNR, CDR2 FQNEAQ (reference sequence). This CDR3 is 14 amino acids long. The CDR3 nucleotides are TGTGCCAGCAGCTCCGCGGGCGGCACAGATACGCAGTATTTT. Encoded protein: CASSSAGGTDTQYF.

This sequence joins TRBV18 and TRBJ2-5, with 8 bases identical to TRBD2. V lost 6 bases, J lost 5 bases, and 5 bases stayed unmatched. The V gene's germline CDR1 is KGHSH and CDR2 LQKENI. This CDR3 comprises 13 residues. CDR3 coding DNA: TGTGCCAGCTCCGCGGGGGGCCAGGAGACCCAGTACTTC. Translation: CASSAGGQETQYF.

The V gene is TRBV27, the J gene TRBJ1-2; unclear D gene. Trimming took off 3 bases at V and 6 bases at J, with 11 bases between the two ends. This CDR3 comprises 13 residues. Germline V lookup: CDR1 MNHEY, CDR2 SMNVEV (reference sequence). CDR3 sequence reads: CASSFGRLNGYTF. The CDR3 coding sequence is TGTGCCAGCAGTTTTGGGAGACTAAATGGCTACACCTTC.

This chain joins TRBV6-5 and TRBJ2-7, with TRBD2 identical over 8 bases. The germline CDR1 and CDR2 sequences are MNHEY and SVGAGI. With V trimmed by 2 bases and J by 2 bases, 2 bases remained unmatched. The CDR3 has 14 amino acids. This CDR3 is CASSYAGGAYEQYF. The CDR3 bases are TGTGCCAGCAGTTACGCGGGAGGAGCCTACGAGCAGTACTTC.

The chain couples TRBV29-1 to TRBJ2-3; TRBD2 matches 10 bases. V shed 4 bases and J 5 bases; nucleotides not matched to a gene: 0. CDR3 length equals 12 residues. The germline gives CDR1 SQVTM, CDR2 ANQGSEA. CDR3 residues: CSVGLAGDTQYF. The DNA of the CDR3 is TGCAGCGTTGGACTAGCGGGAGATACGCAGTATTTT.

Only a few counts were recorded for this clone. The chain recombines TRBV7-9 with TRBJ2-5; 7 positions match TRBD1. The CDR3 sequence is 15 residues long. J was trimmed by 5 bases and V by 9 bases; bases with no gene match: 15. Per germline, CDR1 SEHNR and CDR2 FQNEAQ (reference sequence). CDR3 sequence reads: CASTAGQANRETQYF. In DNA form, the CDR3 reads TGTGCCAGTACTGCCGGACAGGCCAATAGGGAGACCCAGTACTTC.

CDR3 sequence: CASSVSTVTDTQYF. The CDR3 region has the DNA TGTGCCAGCAGCGTAAGTACGGTCACAGATACGCAGTATTTT. The rearrangement joins TRBV9 to TRBJ2-3; no clear D. This CDR3 region has 14 residues. CDR1 and CDR2 (germline): SGDLS, YYNGEE. V lost 1 base, J lost 2 bases, and 8 bases lay in between.

Points on this clone: The junction and the germline gene differ at one end; a read error may be behind it. The genes are TRBV7-7 and TRBJ2-1, with a weak D call TRBD2 (7 bases). This CDR3 has 15 residues. Germline lookup yields CDR1 SSHAT and CDR2 FNYEAQ (reference sequence). Here the CDR3 DNA reads TGTGCTAGCAGCTACAGGGAGGGGGAGTACAATGAGCAGTTCTTC. This encodes CASSYREGEYNEQFF.

This chain uses TRBV28 with TRBJ2-4; TRBD2 is a possible D gene (6 bases). Trimming took off 5 bases at V and 1 base at J, with 9 bases between the two ends. The CDR3 contains 14 residues. Germline values: CDR1 MDHEN, CDR2 SYDVKM. CDR3 DNA sequence: TGTGCCAGCAGTCGCGGGGTGGCCAAAAACATTCAGTACTTC. The encoded protein is CASSRGVAKNIQYF.

The chain combines TRBV7-3 with TRBJ2-3; 7 bases match TRBD2. The CDR3 extends over 16 amino acids. After removal of 2 bases from V and 7 bases from J, the junction contained 12 bases not matched to a gene. Germline CDR1 and CDR2: SGHTA and FQGTGA. The CDR3 loop reads CASSLDGGVGSNTQYF. The CDR3 coding sequence is TGTGCCAGCAGCTTAGATGGGGGGGTCGGCAGTAATACGCAGTATTTT.

This chain links TRBV18 with TRBJ1-1; D is unresolved. CDR1 is KGHSH, CDR2 LQKENI, per germline. This CDR3 is built from 14 residues. V was pared by 1 base and J by 2 bases, with 8 bases between. DNA for the CDR3: TGTGCCAGCTCACCACGTGATAGCAACACTGAAGCTTTCTTT. This codes for CASSPRDSNTEAFF. Looking up the rest from reference TRBV18 and TRBJ1-1 gives the full variable domain: NAGVMQNPRHLVRRRGQEARLRCSPMKGHSHVYWYRQLPEEGLKFMVYLQKENIIDESGMPKERFSAEFPKEGPSILRIQQVVRGDSAAYFCASSPRDSNTEAFFGQGTRLTVV.